Presented here are 14 T cell receptor beta chains from one specimen sequenced in a study of T-cell memory formation after mild COVID-19. TCRdb itself ran the 5' RACE reads through MiXCR, one entry per CDR3 protein. The table lists hundreds of thousands of distinct CDR3 sequences, about an eighth of them singletons. The sequenced sample was PBMCs or a T cell subset sorted from them (not recorded which). These receptor sequences come from a man aged 18 to 29 who had mild COVID-19 (a few samples of this study predate the infection). Cell type and time point are not known.

This clonotype was seen a few times. The V gene is TRBV27, the J gene TRBJ1-1; D remains ambiguous. There are 15 residues in the CDR3. V was pared by 6 bases and J by 4 bases, with 18 bases between. The germline CDR1 and CDR2 sequences are MNHEY and SMNVEV (reference sequence). CDR3 amino acids: CASRSSVARGTEAFF. The CDR3 DNA reads as TGTGCCAGCAGAAGTTCCGTGGCTCGGGGCACTGAAGCTTTCTTT.

This clonotype was seen many times. V is TRBV28 and J is TRBJ2-7; 7 bases are a match to TRBD2. Trimming took 7 bases from V and 3 from J; bases not matched to a gene: 18. The CDR3 runs 17 residues. Germline CDR1 is MDHEN and CDR2 is SYDVKM. The CDR3 DNA sequence: TGTGCCAGCAACGCCGGGGGGTGGGCACCGCCATTCTACGAGCAGTACGTC. As protein: CASNAGGWAPPFYEQYV.

This clonotype was detected a few times. The V gene is TRBV7-2, the J gene TRBJ2-1; the D is unclear. Trimming shortened V by 0 bases and J by 12 bases, and 9 bases separated the two germline ends. This CDR3 comprises 12 residues. CDR1 and CDR2 (germline): SGHTA, FQGNSA. The CDR3 sequence is CASSLAARSQFF. CDR3 coding DNA: TGTGCCAGCAGCTTAGCGGCGCGCTCGCAGTTCTTC.

CDR3 protein: CASSQDRLAGEQFF. The CDR3 DNA sequence: TGCGCCAGCAGCCAGGATCGATTAGCCGGTGAGCAGTTCTTC. The chain joins TRBV4-1 to TRBJ2-1; D uncertain. V lost 3 bases to trimming and J lost 9 bases, with 15 bases between them. This CDR3 is built from 14 residues. The germline CDR1 and CDR2 sequences are MGHRA and YSYEKL.

This chain uses TRBV5-1 with TRBJ2-3, with TRBD1 matching 7 bases. Germline loops: CDR1 SGHRS, CDR2 YFSETQ. V gave up 3 bases and J gave up 3 bases; unmatched junction bases: 7. The CDR3 consists of 15 residues. The CDR3 nucleotides are TGCGCCAGCAGCTACGACAGGGAGCGGACAGATACGCAGTATTTT. This sequence encodes CASSYDRERTDTQYF.

This clonotype was seen a handful of times. The rearrangement links TRBV2 to TRBJ2-4; the D is unclear. V was clipped by 8 bases and J by 1 base, with 12 bases between them. From germline, CDR1 is SNHLY and CDR2 FYNNEI. The CDR3 runs to 14 residues. CDR3 sequence (DNA): TGTGCCAGCGCTGGTGTGGGGGCCAAAAACATTCAGTACTTC. Protein: CASAGVGAKNIQYF.

The table lists this clonotype with a few counts. The chain carries TRBV7-9 and TRBJ2-5, with 9 bases that match TRBD1. J lost 5 bases, V lost 5 bases, and 9 bases had no gene match. The CDR3 covers 15 residues. Germline assignment: CDR1 SEHNR and CDR2 FQNEAQ (reference sequence). CDR3 sequence (DNA): TGTGCCAGCAGCCCCCGGGACAGGGCTCAGGAGACCCAGTACTTC. It codes for CASSPRDRAQETQYF. Combining the CDR3 with reference TRBV7-9 and TRBJ2-5 gives the whole variable domain DTGVSQNPRHKITKRGQNVTFRCDPISEHNRLYWYRQTLGQGPEFLTYFQNEAQLEKSRLLSDRFSAERPKGSFSTLEIQRTEQGDSAMYLCASSPRDRAQETQYFGPGTRLLVL.

The chain has TRBV12-3 or TRBV12-4 and TRBJ2-1; D remains ambiguous. The length of the CDR3 is 14 residues. V lost 6 bases and J lost 2, with 11 bases in between. The CDR3 coding sequence is TGTGCCAGCAGGAGCAGTAGTCCCTACAATGAGCAGTTCTTC. This sequence encodes CASRSSSPYNEQFF.

This clonotype was observed a few times. The chain combines TRBV12-3 or TRBV12-4 with TRBJ1-1; D ambiguous. V lost 3 bases and J 6 bases, leaving 8 bases between the germline ends. This CDR3 contains 12 residues. CDR3 sequence: CASSFERAEAFF. The CDR3 nucleotides are TGTGCCAGCAGTTTTGAGAGGGCTGAAGCTTTCTTT.

The rearrangement links TRBV11-2 to TRBJ2-3; TRBD1 might be the D (6 bases). The CDR3 loop spans 11 amino acids. The V gene lost 5 bases and the J gene lost 14 bases, with 14 bases spanning the gap. Germline CDR1 reads SGHAT; CDR2 reads FQNNGV. CDR3 residues: CASSRDRFTYF. DNA of the CDR3: TGTGCCAGCAGCCGCGACAGGTTCACGTATTTT.

The V gene is TRBV4-1, the J gene TRBJ2-1, with D possibly matching TRBD2 (5 bases). CDR1 and CDR2 from the germline V gene are MGHRA and YSYEKL. This CDR3 contains 15 residues. Between the trimmed V and J ends, which lost 1 base and 6 bases, there was a span of 13 bases. The CDR3 DNA reads TGCGCCAGCAGCCAAGTATCACTAGAGGTCAATGAGCAGTTCTTC. Translated: CASSQVSLEVNEQFF.

This clonotype was seen at least ten times. The CDR3 sequence is CASSTWIWGTEAFF. In DNA, the CDR3 is TGTGCCAGCAGTACCTGGATCTGGGGCACTGAAGCTTTCTTT. This chain connects TRBV12-3 or TRBV12-4 to TRBJ1-1, with D unclear. CDR3 length: 14 amino acids. Trimming pared 5 bases from V and 4 bases from J, leaving 14 bases between.

This clonotype was detected only a few times. V gene TRBV20-1 combines with J gene TRBJ1-2; 7 bases match TRBD1. The germline gives CDR1 DFQATT, CDR2 SNEGSKA (reference sequence). With 6 bases clipped from V and 4 bases from J, the junction kept 5 bases outside the gene matches. The CDR3 consists of 12 residues. The CDR3 bases are TGCAGTGCGGAGACAGGGAGCTATGGCTACACCTTC. As protein: CSAETGSYGYTF.

Only a few counts were recorded for this clonotype. This rearrangement joins TRBV7-9 to TRBJ2-7; D remains unclear. Trimming removed 6 bases at V and 2 bases at J, with 11 bases between. This CDR3 region has 13 residues. Germline CDR1 and CDR2: SEHNR and FQNEAQ (reference sequence). CDR3 in DNA: TGTGCCAGCAGTCCCGACATAACCTACGAGCAGTACTTC. Translated, it gives CASSPDITYEQYF.